This T cell receptor (beta chain) stems from a study of cytomegalovirus exposure and HLA in healthy donors. Primers included in the PCR were 60 Vbeta and 13 Jbeta primers. The repertoire was sequenced with immunoSEQ multiplex PCR; TCRdb's copy has only in-frame clones and lacks some. The data contain 90,000 to 130,000 clones, roughly 73% of them singletons. In germline, CDR1 is SGHTA, CDR2 FQGNSA. Trimming removed 4 bases from V and 5 bases from J, with 14 bases in between. This CDR3 has 14 amino acids. This clonotype was obtained from a woman aged 25 to 39 in good health and CMV-seronegative. V gene TRBV7-2 combines with J gene TRBJ1-2; TRBD1 might be the D (6 bases). Input material: PBMCs. The chain's CDR3 is CASSSWGGQYGYTF. In DNA form, the CDR3 reads TGTGCCAGCAGCTCTTGGGGGGGCCAATATGGCTACACCTTC.